The 2 T cell receptor beta chains below all came from one sample that was sequenced in a study of T-cell memory formation after mild COVID-19. One entry per CDR3 protein results from TCRdb running MiXCR on the 5' RACE reads. Of some 30,000 distinct CDR3 sequences listed, around 7% were seen once; the top ten hold less than 15%. Sequences were obtained from PBMCs or a T cell subset sorted from them (not recorded which). Receptor source: an adult woman who had mild COVID-19 (a few samples of this study predate the infection). Cell type and time point are not known.

This clonotype turned up a few times. The chain is built from TRBV3-1 and TRBJ2-1; D call uncertain. Per the germline V gene, CDR1 is LGHDT and CDR2 is YNNKEL (reference sequence). The V gene lost 1 base and the J gene lost 0 bases, with 16 bases spanning the gap. The CDR3 spans 18 residues. CDR3 sequence reads: CASSQGPPGFNSYNEQFF. The CDR3 DNA follows: TGTGCCAGCAGCCAAGGACCCCCTGGATTCAACTCCTACAATGAGCAGTTCTTC.

This clonotype was detected many times. The chain couples TRBV7-9 to TRBJ1-1, with a tentative D call TRBD1 (5 bases). CDR1 SEHNR and CDR2 FQNEAQ come from the germline V gene (reference sequence). Trimming stripped 1 base from V and 8 bases from J, with 11 bases between. CDR3 length: 13 residues. The CDR3 nucleotides read TGTGCCAGCAGCTTAGAGGAGGGGCTCGAAGCTTTCTTT. It specifies CASSLEEGLEAFF.